These 21 T cell receptor beta chains originate from one sample sequenced in a study of blood T cell repertoires in COVID-19. Profiling relied on immunoSEQ multiplex PCR, and the TCRdb table lists in-frame clones only, not all of them. Of over 60,000 clones in the sample, about 81% were seen once. Sequencing was done on a sample of peripheral blood. The origin of the receptors is a human donor in a cohort sampled during active COVID-19.

The gene calls are TRBV7-2 and TRBJ2-4; 14 positions match TRBD2. Germline V gene lookup returns CDR1 SGHTA and CDR2 FQGNSA. Trimming took 3 bases from V and 0 from J; bases not matched to a gene: 4. The CDR3 contains 18 residues. The CDR3 here is CASSFGLAGGLAKNIQYF. The CDR3 DNA sequence: TGTGCCAGCAGCTTCGGACTAGCGGGGGGTCTAGCCAAAAACATTCAGTACTTC.

The rearrangement uses TRBV3-1 (or the pseudogene TRBV3-2) and TRBJ1-1; possibly TRBD1 for D (5 bases). The CDR3 spans 15 residues. Germline V gene lookup returns CDR1 LGHDT and CDR2 YNNKEL (reference sequence). The germline V and J ends were trimmed by 0 bases and 6 bases, with 14 bases remaining between them. CDR3: CASSQEVAGAPEAFF. As DNA, the CDR3 is TGTGCCAGCAGCCAAGAGGTTGCTGGGGCACCTGAAGCTTTCTTT.

This clone has only one observation. The chain couples TRBV19 to TRBJ1-2; D ambiguous. CDR1 and CDR2 from the germline V gene are LNHDA and SQIVND (reference sequence). The germline V and J ends were trimmed by 6 bases and 4 bases, with 15 bases remaining between them. The CDR3 is 14 amino acids. CDR3 sequence reads: CASSPNLGSYGYTF. CDR3 sequence (DNA): TGTGCCAGTAGCCCAAACCTAGGTTCCTATGGCTACACCTTC.

This clone has a handful of counts. The J gene is TRBJ2-7, the V gene TRBV10-3; 9 bases match TRBD1. The CDR3 spans 15 residues. Trimming removed 7 bases from V and 2 bases from J; junction bases left unmatched: 9. Germline V CDR1 and CDR2: ENHRY, SYGVKD. The CDR3: CAINEGQGPAYEQYF. The CDR3 bases are TGTGCCATCAATGAAGGACAGGGGCCAGCCTACGAGCAGTACTTC.

The chain recombines TRBV4-1 with TRBJ2-7; 8 positions agree with TRBD1. J was trimmed by 0 bases and V by 1 base; bases with no gene match: 8. Germline CDR1 reads MGHRA; CDR2 reads YSYEKL. The length of the CDR3 is 17 residues. The DNA of the CDR3 is TGCGCCAGCAGCCAAGGGGCTCCAGGACAGGGCTCCTACGAGCAGTACTTC. Its protein is CASSQGAPGQGSYEQYF.

The J gene is TRBJ2-7, the V gene TRBV19; D is undetermined. Germline values: CDR1 LNHDA, CDR2 SQIVND (reference sequence). V was clipped by 10 bases and J by 1 base, with 14 bases between them. The CDR3 length is 13 residues. The CDR3 reads CATSPGASYEQYF. DNA for the CDR3: TGTGCCACGTCGCCCGGAGCATCCTACGAGCAGTACTTC.

This clone came up once. The chain employs TRBV5-5 and TRBJ2-3, with 9 bases identical to TRBD1. Germline CDR1 is SGHKS and CDR2 is YYEKEE (reference sequence). The CDR3 totals 16 residues. V lost 0 bases and J lost 2; bases outside the gene matches: 4. Here the CDR3 DNA reads TGTGCCAGCAGCTTGGGGGGACAGGGTCCCACAGATACGCAGTATTTT. Amino acid sequence: CASSLGGQGPTDTQYF.

This chain links TRBV6-6 with TRBJ1-2, with TRBD1 matching 7 bases. Germline CDR1 and CDR2: MNHNY and SVGAGI (reference sequence). V trimming: 5 bases; J trimming: 1 base; junction bases outside the gene matches: 10. There are 16 residues in the CDR3. The CDR3, as DNA: TGTGCCAGCAGTCTCGCCGGGACAGAGATTAACTATGGCTACACCTTC. Its translation is CASSLAGTEINYGYTF.

This clone was detected once. J is TRBJ2-7 and V is TRBV18, with a weak D call TRBD1 (5 bases). Trimming left V 2 bases short and J 1 base short, with 6 bases between. The CDR3 sequence is 13 residues long. CDR1 is KGHSH, CDR2 LQKENI, per germline. This chain's CDR3 is CASSPGASYEQYF. CDR3 DNA sequence: TGTGCCAGCTCACCAGGGGCATCCTACGAGCAGTACTTC. The whole variable domain, remainder taken from reference TRBV18 and TRBJ2-7, is NAGVMQNPRHLVRRRGQEARLRCSPMKGHSHVYWYRQLPEEGLKFMVYLQKENIIDESGMPKERFSAEFPKEGPSILRIQQVVRGDSAAYFCASSPGASYEQYFGPGTRLTVT.

The J gene is TRBJ1-4, the V gene TRBV2, with D perhaps matching TRBD1 (5 bases). The CDR3 consists of 20 residues. V was trimmed by 3 bases and J by 1 base, leaving 24 bases between them. CDR1 and CDR2 (germline): SNHLY, FYNNEI. CDR3 nucleotides: TGTGCCAGCAGTGAGGCGATATGGCTAGGGGAGGCCCGAACTAATGAAAAACTGTTTTTT. Encoded protein: CASSEAIWLGEARTNEKLFF.

J is TRBJ1-2 and V is TRBV3-1 (or the pseudogene TRBV3-2); perhaps TRBD1 as D (5 bases). Germline loops: CDR1 LGHDT, CDR2 YNNKEL (reference sequence). The V gene lost 0 bases and the J gene lost 5 bases, with 13 bases spanning the gap. The CDR3 spans 15 residues. In nucleotides, the CDR3 is TGTGCCAGCAGCCAAGATGCGACAGCTATTTATGGCTACACCTTC. This gives the protein CASSQDATAIYGYTF.

The chain recombines TRBV5-1 with TRBJ1-2; D is uncertain. V lost 4 bases, J lost 8 bases, and 18 bases lay in between. The germline CDR1 and CDR2 sequences are SGHRS and YFSETQ. There are 14 residues in the CDR3. CDR3 DNA: TGCGCCAGCAGCCCGCTAGGCGTCCCATACGGCTACACCTTC. Translation gives CASSPLGVPYGYTF.

The table lists this clone with a count of one. The chain joins TRBV18 to TRBJ2-4; maybe TRBD2 (6 bases). Germline CDR1 reads KGHSH; CDR2 reads LQKENI. The CDR3 sequence is 15 residues long. The V and J ends lost 4 bases and 0 bases respectively, with 10 bases between them. The CDR3 nucleotides read TGTGCCAGCTCACTTGCGGGACTAGCCAAAAACATTCAGTACTTC. Protein sequence: CASSLAGLAKNIQYF.

This chain joins TRBV5-6 and TRBJ2-7, with a tentative D call TRBD1 (6 bases). With 0 bases removed from V and 3 bases from J, the gap between germline ends came to 7 bases. CDR1 SGHDT and CDR2 YYEEEE come from the germline V gene. The CDR3 has 13 residues. In DNA, the CDR3 is TGTGCCAGCAGCTTGGGGACAGACTACGAGCAGTACTTC. It codes for CASSLGTDYEQYF. Supplemented by reference TRBV5-6 and TRBJ2-7, the full variable domain reads DAGVTQSPTHLIKTRGQQVTLRCSPKSGHDTVSWYQQALGQGPQFIFQYYEEEERQRGNFPDRFSGHQFPNYSSELNVNALLLGDSALYLCASSLGTDYEQYFGPGTRLTVT.

The rearrangement links TRBV30 to TRBJ2-7; maybe TRBD2 (6 bases). The length of the CDR3 is 16 residues. V was trimmed by 0 bases and J by 0 bases, leaving 15 bases between them. CDR1 is GTSNPN and CDR2 is SVGIG in the germline V gene (reference sequence). For the CDR3, the DNA is TGTGCCTGGAGTGTTTCTAGCGCACCCTTCTCCTACGAGCAGTACTTC. It specifies CAWSVSSAPFSYEQYF.

The chain is built from TRBV19 and TRBJ1-5; 8 bases map to TRBD1. Germline V gene data show CDR1 as LNHDA and CDR2 as SQIVND (reference sequence). The CDR3 contains 15 residues. The junction had 4 bases not matched to a gene; V was cut back by 3 bases and J by 3 bases. In DNA form, the CDR3 reads TGTGCCAGTAGTATCACGGACAGGGCCAATCAGCCCCAGCATTTT. Translation gives CASSITDRANQPQHF.

The chain recombines TRBV11-2 with TRBJ1-2; TRBD1 might be the D (5 bases). The CDR3 covers 14 residues. V dropped 1 base and J dropped 7 bases, with 13 bases sitting between them. Germline V gene sequence: CDR1 SGHAT, CDR2 FQNNGV. The CDR3 sequence: CASSLAGGVGGYTF. CDR3 coding DNA: TGTGCCAGCAGCTTAGCCGGGGGAGTAGGTGGCTACACCTTC.

The V and J genes are TRBV2 and TRBJ1-2; 7 nucleotides line up with TRBD1. The CDR3 sequence is 13 residues long. V lost 3 bases and J lost 4; bases outside the gene matches: 2. The germline V gene encodes CDR1 SNHLY and CDR2 FYNNEI. The CDR3 reads CASSDGTVYGYTF. CDR3 sequence (DNA): TGTGCCAGCAGTGACGGGACAGTCTATGGCTACACCTTC.

The chain employs TRBV2 and TRBJ2-6, with 7 positions matching TRBD1. CDR1 and CDR2 (germline): SNHLY, FYNNEI. The CDR3 extends over 16 amino acids. The junction had 5 bases not matched to a gene; V was cut back by 6 bases and J by 0 bases. The CDR3 sequence: CASSRDRSSGANVLTF. The CDR3 DNA reads as TGTGCCAGCAGCCGGGACAGATCCTCTGGGGCCAACGTCCTGACTTTC.

This chain links TRBV7-8 with TRBJ2-2, with a tentative D call TRBD1 (5 bases). The germline V gene encodes CDR1 SGHVS and CDR2 FQNEAQ. This CDR3 spans 16 amino acids. V lost 4 bases, J lost 6 bases, and 18 bases lay in between. The CDR3 loop reads CASSSGVRVGPGELFF. CDR3 DNA sequence: TGTGCCAGCAGCTCCGGAGTCCGGGTGGGGCCCGGGGAGCTGTTTTTT.

The chain uses TRBV7-2 and TRBJ2-1, with D perhaps matching TRBD2 (6 bases). Germline loops: CDR1 SGHTA, CDR2 FQGNSA. Trimming cost V 6 bases and J 9 bases, with 15 bases left between them. This CDR3 comprises 13 residues. The CDR3 DNA is TGTGCCAGCAGATCTACTAGCTGGGGTGAGCAGTTCTTC. This sequence encodes CASRSTSWGEQFF. The variable domain in full, completed from reference TRBV7-2 and TRBJ2-1, reads GAGVSQSPSNKVTEKGKDVELRCDPISGHTALYWYRQSLGQGLEFLIYFQGNSAPDKSGLPSDRFSAERTGGSVSTLTIQRTQQEDSAVYLCASRSTSWGEQFFGPGTRLTVL.